This T cell receptor beta chain was recovered during a study of T cells after yellow fever vaccination. CDR3 length: 14 residues. The ends lost 5 bases at V and 0 bases at J; junction bases unmatched: 3. Per the germline V gene, CDR1 is SEHNR and CDR2 is FQNEAQ (reference sequence). At least ten counts were recorded for this clonotype. Conversion of TCR transcripts into cDNA relied on 5'RACE template switching, which added a universal primer site and UMIs. TCRdb reanalysed the 5' RACE reads using MiXCR and keeps one entry per CDR3 protein. The sample consists of 450,000 to 550,000 distinct CDR3 sequences, about a fifth of them appearing once.

This chain connects TRBV7-9 to TRBJ1-1, with TRBD1 identical over 7 bases. The sample in question was PBMCs, obtained 21 days after the first yellow fever vaccination. The sequence came from a man between 18 and 29 years old who received the YFV17D yellow fever vaccine. CDR3 nucleotides: TGTGCCAGCAGCGTCGGACAGGTGAACACTGAAGCTTTCTTT. Translation: CASSVGQVNTEAFF.